The source of this T cell receptor (beta chain) is a study of cytomegalovirus exposure and HLA in healthy donors. Study observations and caveats: The TCR clusters that emerged in the first cohort tended, a later analysis found, to co-occur in the 120 or so validation repertoires. Investigators reported 150 to 200 TCR beta chains as tied to cytomegalovirus.

CDR1 is SGHNT, CDR2 YYREEE, per germline (reference sequence). V lost 4 bases and J 2 bases, leaving 12 bases between the germline ends. This CDR3 is 15 amino acids long. A word on this clone: Its antigen is undetermined.

The approximately 120-subject validation cohort, separate from the 666-subject first cohort, included the donors. Some clones are missing from TCRdb's copy, which holds only in-frame ones; the method was immunoSEQ multiplex PCR. The table has 150,000 to 200,000 clones, roughly 82% seen once; the top ten hold more than 1.1%. The rearrangement links TRBV5-4 to TRBJ2-2; tentative D call: TRBD1 (6 bases). The sample taken for sequencing was PBMCs. The source of this sequence is a woman aged 18 to 35 in good health and CMV-seronegative. CDR3 protein: CASSPDSSNTGELFF. CDR3 DNA: TGTGCCAGCAGCCCGGACAGTTCCAACACCGGGGAGCTGTTTTTT.